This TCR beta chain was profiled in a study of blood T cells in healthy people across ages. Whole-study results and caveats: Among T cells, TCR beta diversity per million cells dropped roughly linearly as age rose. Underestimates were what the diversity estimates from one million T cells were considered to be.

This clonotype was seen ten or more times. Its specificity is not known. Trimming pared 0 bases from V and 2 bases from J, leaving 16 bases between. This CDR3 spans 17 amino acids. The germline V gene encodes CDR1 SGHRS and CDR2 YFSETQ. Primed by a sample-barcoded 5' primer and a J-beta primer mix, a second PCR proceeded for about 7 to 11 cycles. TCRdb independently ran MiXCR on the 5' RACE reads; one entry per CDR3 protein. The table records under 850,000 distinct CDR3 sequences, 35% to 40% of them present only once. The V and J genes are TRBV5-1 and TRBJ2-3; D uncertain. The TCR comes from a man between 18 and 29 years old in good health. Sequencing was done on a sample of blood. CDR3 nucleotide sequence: TGCGCCAGCAGCTTGGTGGCCACCAACCAAAACACAGATACGCAGTATTTT. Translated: CASSLVATNQNTDTQYF.